The 28 T cell receptor beta chains in this list originate from one sample, sequenced in a study of cytomegalovirus exposure and HLA in healthy donors. The PCR used 60 Vbeta and 13 Jbeta primers. Sequencing was performed with immunoSEQ multiplex PCR; in TCRdb, only in-frame clones are kept and a portion is missing. The sample carries 100,000 to 150,000 clones, 70% to 75% recorded once. Sequencing used PBMCs. These receptors all stem from a male donor in good health and CMV-seronegative.

The V call is TRBV15, the J call TRBJ2-7; TRBD1 might be the D (7 bases). CDR3 length: 13 residues. Trimming took off 6 bases at V and 4 bases at J, with 13 bases between the two ends. Germline lookup yields CDR1 LNHNV and CDR2 YYDKDF (reference sequence). CDR3 coding DNA: TGTGCCACCAGTGACAGGGAGGCTTACGAGCAGTACTTC. As protein: CATSDREAYEQYF.

The V gene is TRBV9, the J gene TRBJ2-3; a weak D match, TRBD2 (7 bases). Germline V lookup: CDR1 SGDLS, CDR2 YYNGEE. With 0 bases removed from V and 7 bases from J, the gap between germline ends came to 15 bases. The CDR3 totals 15 residues. This CDR3 is CASSVEWGGAYTQYF. The CDR3 coding sequence is TGTGCCAGCAGCGTAGAGTGGGGGGGGGCTTATACGCAGTATTTT.

This clone was detected a few times. The chain recombines TRBV6-1 with TRBJ1-1; TRBD1 might be the D (6 bases). The CDR3 loop spans 15 amino acids. Trimming removed 10 bases at V and 0 bases at J, with 18 bases between. Germline CDR1 and CDR2: MNHNS and SASEGT. The DNA for the CDR3 is TGTGCCACCCTCTTTGGGGGACACATGAACACTGAAGCTTTCTTT. Residues: CATLFGGHMNTEAFF.

The chain employs TRBV10-3 and TRBJ1-1; TRBD1 agrees at 7 bases. With V trimmed by 7 bases and J by 0 bases, 8 bases remained unmatched. The CDR3 is made up of 15 amino acids. The germline gives CDR1 ENHRY, CDR2 SYGVKD. The DNA for the CDR3 is TGTGCCATCAAAACCGACAGGGTCATGAACACTGAAGCTTTCTTT. This translates into CAIKTDRVMNTEAFF.

The chain carries TRBV28 and TRBJ1-2; D is undetermined. The V end was cut by 6 bases, the J end by 10 bases, with 9 bases between. This CDR3 contains 10 residues. Germline V gene sequence: CDR1 MDHEN, CDR2 SYDVKM. The CDR3 DNA follows: TGTGCCAGCAGCTCCCAGTCCTACACCTTC. It encodes CASSSQSYTF.

The rearrangement links TRBV27 to TRBJ1-5; D might be TRBD1 (6 bases). This CDR3 comprises 16 residues. The V gene lost 4 bases and the J gene lost 1 base, with 14 bases spanning the gap. CDR1 and CDR2 (germline): MNHEY, SMNVEV (reference sequence). Here the CDR3 DNA reads TGTGCCAGCAGTTCGTCCGGGACAAACAGCAATCAGCCCCAGCATTTT. This sequence encodes CASSSSGTNSNQPQHF.

This clone was recorded only once. The chain recombines TRBV2 with TRBJ2-7; 15 bases match TRBD2. The CDR3 consists of 19 residues. The germline gives CDR1 SNHLY, CDR2 FYNNEI. The junction had 10 bases not matched to a gene; V was cut back by 4 bases and J by 0 bases. This chain's CDR3 is CASSAIAGLAGGYSYEQYF. CDR3 DNA: TGTGCCAGCAGTGCCATAGCGGGACTAGCGGGAGGCTACTCCTACGAGCAGTACTTC.

For the CDR3, the DNA is TGTGCCAGCTCACCACCCCCTAGCACAGATACGCAGTATTTT. It translates to CASSPPPSTDTQYF. The chain couples TRBV18 to TRBJ2-3; no definite D call. Germline assignment: CDR1 KGHSH and CDR2 LQKENI. The CDR3 sequence is 14 residues long. Trimming removed 0 bases from V and 0 bases from J, with 4 bases in between.

The CDR3 DNA follows: TGTGCCAGTAGTCTGGGGGCCGGGACAGCCTACGAGCAGTACTTC. Protein product: CASSLGAGTAYEQYF. This chain joins TRBV19 and TRBJ2-7; 7 positions match TRBD1. The CDR3 totals 15 residues. V lost 5 bases, J lost 2 bases, and 9 bases stayed unmatched. The germline V gene encodes CDR1 LNHDA and CDR2 SQIVND (reference sequence).

This clone turned up a few times. One junction end does not reproduce the germline sequence, and a read error may be involved. The rearrangement joins TRBV7-7 to TRBJ2-5; possible D gene TRBD2, 7 bases. Germline lookup yields CDR1 SSHAT and CDR2 FNYEAQ (reference sequence). CDR3 length: 16 residues. The CDR3 coding sequence is TGTGCTAGCAGCCCCGTGGCGGGGGCCGGGGGGGAGACCCAGTACTTC. Protein product: CASSPVAGAGGETQYF.

About this clone itself: The junction and the germline gene differ at one end; a read error may be behind it. The rearrangement uses TRBV7-9 and TRBJ1-2, with TRBD1 matching 8 bases. This CDR3 is 17 amino acids long. CDR1 SEHNR and CDR2 FQNEAQ come from the germline V gene (reference sequence). CDR3: CSSSLYQTGGSGYGYTF. The CDR3 DNA sequence: TGTTCCAGCAGCTTATATCAAACAGGGGGTAGCGGCTATGGCTACACCTTC. Full variable domain (missing parts from reference TRBV7-9 and TRBJ1-2): DTGVSQNPRHKITKRGQNVTFRCDPISEHNRLYWYRQTLGQGPEFLTYFQNEAQLEKSRLLSDRFSAERPKGSFSTLEIQRTEQGDSAMYLCSSSLYQTGGSGYGYTFGSGTRLTVV.

This chain joins TRBV2 and TRBJ1-2; D unresolved. V dropped 1 base and J dropped 8 bases, with 8 bases sitting between them. CDR3 length: 12 residues. Germline loops: CDR1 SNHLY, CDR2 FYNNEI. The CDR3 loop is CASSEDRDGYTF. The CDR3 nucleotides read TGTGCCAGCAGTGAAGACAGAGACGGCTACACCTTC.

V gene TRBV27 combines with J gene TRBJ1-1, with D tentatively TRBD1 (6 bases). Germline CDR1 MNHEY, CDR2 SMNVEV (reference sequence). V was shortened by 2 bases and J by 1 base, with 8 bases between the two germline ends. CDR3 length: 14 residues. The CDR3 DNA is TGTGCCAGCAGTTTAGGGACACGGAACACTGAAGCTTTCTTT. It encodes CASSLGTRNTEAFF.

The rearrangement joins TRBV7-6 to TRBJ1-2; perhaps TRBD1 as D (6 bases). The CDR3 consists of 16 residues. Per germline, CDR1 SGHVS and CDR2 FNYEAQ. V lost 8 bases, J lost 4 bases, and 23 bases lay in between. The CDR3 loop reads CASGSREQQGTYGYTF. The CDR3 DNA is TGTGCCAGCGGATCCAGGGAGCAACAGGGAACCTATGGCTACACCTTC.

The chain employs TRBV7-3 and TRBJ2-2; 7 bases fit TRBD1. In germline, CDR1 is SGHTA, CDR2 FQGTGA. V was pared by 5 bases and J by 0 bases, with 9 bases of the junction left unmatched. The CDR3 extends over 17 amino acids. The CDR3 nucleotides are TGTGCCAGCAGCAGATTCGGGACAGATACGAACACCGGGGAGCTGTTTTTT. As protein: CASSRFGTDTNTGELFF.

J is TRBJ2-1 and V is TRBV5-1, with D unresolved. Germline loops: CDR1 SGHRS, CDR2 YFSETQ. V lost 0 bases and J 2 bases, leaving 12 bases between the germline ends. The CDR3 loop spans 16 amino acids. CDR3 bases: TGCGCCAGCAGCTTGGATGGCGGCCCACCCTACAATGAGCAGTTCTTC. As protein: CASSLDGGPPYNEQFF.

This clone was detected once. This chain connects TRBV5-1 to TRBJ1-6; D is possibly TRBD1 (6 bases). CDR1 is SGHRS, CDR2 YFSETQ, per germline. The CDR3 is made up of 14 amino acids. V lost 0 bases to trimming and J lost 8 bases, with 9 bases between them. Here the CDR3 DNA reads TGCGCCAGCAGCTTGGCAGGGGTGGATTCACCCCTCCACTTT. Amino acids: CASSLAGVDSPLHF.

The chain couples TRBV5-1 to TRBJ2-2, with TRBD2 identical over 9 bases. V shed 0 bases, J shed 6 bases, and the junction held 0 bases outside the gene matches. The CDR3 spans 14 residues. Germline V CDR1 and CDR2: SGHRS, YFSETQ. The CDR3 sequence: CASSLGTSAGELFF. The CDR3 DNA is TGCGCCAGCAGCTTGGGGACTAGCGCCGGGGAGCTGTTTTTT.

This clone has more than one count but fewer than ten. In DNA form, the CDR3 reads TGCGCCAGCAGCAAGGTTTCAGGGGCTGCTCAAGCTTTCTTT. Translating gives CASSKVSGAAQAFF. This chain links TRBV5-1 with TRBJ1-1, with D tentatively TRBD1 (6 bases). V gave up 4 bases and J gave up 9 bases, with 19 bases separating them. CDR3 length: 14 residues. Germline CDR1 and CDR2: SGHRS and YFSETQ.

V gene TRBV5-6 combines with J gene TRBJ2-3; tentatively, D is TRBD2 (6 bases). Germline-derived CDR1 and CDR2 are SGHDT and YYEEEE. Trimming cost V 4 bases and J 0 bases, with 18 bases left between them. The CDR3 consists of 17 residues. CDR3 DNA sequence: TGTGCCAGCAGCCCAGGAGGGAGCGGGCGTAGCACAGATACGCAGTATTTT. Protein sequence: CASSPGGSGRSTDTQYF.

This clone turned up a few times. The J gene is TRBJ2-1, the V gene TRBV7-3; 9 positions match TRBD1. The germline CDR1 and CDR2 sequences are SGHTA and FQGTGA. J lost 9 bases, V lost 5 bases, and 11 bases had no gene match. The CDR3 has 15 amino acids. For the CDR3, the DNA is TGTGCCAGCAGCCTACAAAGAGGGACAGGGAGTGAGCAGTTCTTC. Translation: CASSLQRGTGSEQFF. Combining the CDR3 with reference TRBV7-3 and TRBJ2-1 gives the whole variable domain GAGVSQTPSNKVTEKGKYVELRCDPISGHTALYWYRQSLGQGPEFLIYFQGTGAADDSGLPNDRFFAVRPEGSVSTLKIQRTERGDSAVYLCASSLQRGTGSEQFFGPGTRLTVL.

The chain is built from TRBV7-2 and TRBJ2-1; 8 positions agree with TRBD2. The length of the CDR3 is 15 residues. V was pared by 3 bases and J by 2 bases, with 3 bases of the junction left unmatched. Per germline, CDR1 SGHTA and CDR2 FQGNSA. The CDR3 loop is CASSFRLAPYNEQFF. CDR3 sequence (DNA): TGTGCCAGCAGCTTCAGACTAGCGCCCTACAATGAGCAGTTCTTC.

The rearrangement uses TRBV4-3 and TRBJ1-2, with TRBD1 matching over 7 bases. V dropped 4 bases and J dropped 1; count of bases not matched to a gene: 15. This CDR3 contains 18 residues. Germline V CDR1 and CDR2: LGHNA, YSLEER. DNA of the CDR3: TGCGCCAGCAGCCCCACTCCGGACAGGCGGACTATTAACTATGGCTACACCTTC. Its protein product is CASSPTPDRRTINYGYTF.

This clone was recorded a few times. This chain connects TRBV5-1 to TRBJ2-6; D possibly corresponds to TRBD1 (6 bases). Germline V gene sequence: CDR1 SGHRS, CDR2 YFSETQ. Between the trimmed V and J ends, which lost 3 bases and 0 bases, there was a span of 16 bases. The CDR3 sequence is 18 residues long. The CDR3 reads CASSWAGTPNSGANVLTF. The CDR3 DNA follows: TGCGCCAGCAGCTGGGCCGGGACACCGAACTCTGGGGCCAACGTCCTGACTTTC.

The chain carries TRBV9 and TRBJ2-2, with 10 bases matching TRBD2. Looked up from germline, CDR1 is SGDLS and CDR2 is YYNGEE. The ends lost 5 bases at V and 5 bases at J; junction bases unmatched: 15. The CDR3 runs 18 residues. CDR3 loop: CASSGPLTSGKKTGELFF. Here the CDR3 DNA reads TGTGCCAGCAGTGGGCCCTTAACTAGCGGGAAGAAGACCGGGGAGCTGTTTTTT.

This chain uses TRBV7-9 with TRBJ1-1; no clear D. Germline CDR1 and CDR2: SEHNR and FQNEAQ (reference sequence). V was shortened by 5 bases and J by 7 bases, with 11 bases between the two germline ends. CDR3 length equals 12 residues. CDR3 amino acids: CASSQFGNEAFF. Written as DNA, the CDR3 is TGTGCCAGCAGCCAATTCGGGAATGAAGCTTTCTTT.

This clone turned up a few times. J is TRBJ2-7 and V is TRBV11-1, with 11 positions matching TRBD2. Germline-derived CDR1 and CDR2 are SGHAT and FQDESV (reference sequence). The CDR3 runs 14 residues. Trimming at V came to 3 bases and at J to 3 bases, leaving 1 base not matched to a gene. The CDR3 is CASSFGLAGYEQYF. The CDR3 DNA reads as TGTGCCAGCAGCTTCGGACTAGCGGGCTACGAGCAGTACTTC.

This clone was found once. The gene calls are TRBV27 and TRBJ1-4; possibly TRBD1 for D (6 bases). In germline, CDR1 is MNHEY, CDR2 SMNVEV (reference sequence). The CDR3 length is 15 residues. Trimming cost V 2 bases and J 6 bases, with 13 bases left between them. The CDR3 bases are TGTGCCAGCAGTTTACAGGGGATGGGGCATGAAAAACTGTTTTTT. Translating gives CASSLQGMGHEKLFF. Filled out from reference TRBV27 and TRBJ1-4, the complete variable domain reads EAQVTQNPRYLITVTGKKLTVTCSQNMNHEYMSWYRQDPGLGLRQIYYSMNVEVTDKGDVPEGYKVSRKEKRNFPLILESPSPNQTSLYFCASSLQGMGHEKLFFGSGTQLSVL.